This T cell receptor (beta chain) appears in the sequencing data of a study of T cell responses to AZD1222 COVID-19 vaccine. Study-wide results and limits: A rise in Spike-specific TCR breadth and depth followed two AZD1222 doses.

The repertoire was sequenced with immunoSEQ multiplex PCR; TCRdb's copy has only in-frame clones and lacks some. The table shows approximately 100,000 clones, with around 94% occurring only once. The table lists this clone with a count of one. Antigen: not known. This sample comprised peripheral blood, obtained on day 0 of AZD1222 vaccination. The sequence was collected from an adult in good health.

The DNA for the CDR3 is TGTGCCAGCAGTAGACAGGGATTGAACACTGAAGCTTTCTTT. Encoded protein: CASSRQGLNTEAFF. V gene TRBV2 combines with J gene TRBJ1-1; the match to TRBD1 covers 7 bases. Per germline, CDR1 SNHLY and CDR2 FYNNEI. J lost 0 bases, V lost 5 bases, and 3 bases had no gene match. There are 14 residues in the CDR3. Full variable domain (remainder filled in from reference TRBV2 and TRBJ1-1): EPEVTQTPSHQVTQMGQEVILRCVPISNHLYFYWYRQILGQKVEFLVSFYNNEISEKSEIFDDQFSVERPDGSNFTLKIRSTKLEDSAMYFCASSRQGLNTEAFFGQGTRLTVV.